These 30 T cell receptor beta chains share one sample of origin, sequenced in a study of shared clonotypes between healthy human individuals. Produced via immunoSEQ multiplex PCR; TCRdb's table is partial and in-frame only. This table holds around 2.5 million clones, roughly 93% found once. Sample: naive CD4+ T cells from PBMCs. Described subset: CD45RA+ positively selected. The receptor set was obtained from a man between 18 and 35 years old in good health. Some clones in this sample may be carry-over from other donors' samples.

V usage is TRBV5-1 and J usage is TRBJ1-2; D remains ambiguous. The CDR3 extends over 14 amino acids. Trimming removed 6 bases at V and 2 bases at J, with 14 bases between. Germline CDR1 SGHRS, CDR2 YFSETQ. As DNA, the CDR3 is TGCGCCAGCAAGGTTGGAACGATCAACTATGGCTACACCTTC. Protein product: CASKVGTINYGYTF.

CDR3 DNA sequence: TGTGCCAGCAGTTTAGTGCAGGGGGCGCGCAACAATGAGCAGTTCTTC. Amino acids: CASSLVQGARNNEQFF. The V call is TRBV27, the J call TRBJ2-1; 8 bases match TRBD1. CDR3 size: 16 residues. The germline CDR1 and CDR2 sequences are MNHEY and SMNVEV (reference sequence). V gave up 2 bases and J gave up 5 bases; unmatched junction bases: 8.

The CDR3 bases are TGTGCCACCAGCAGCCCAGGGGCGGTGTCCTACAATGAGCAGTTCTTC. This gives the protein CATSSPGAVSYNEQFF. The chain is built from TRBV15 and TRBJ2-1; the D gene is possibly TRBD1 (6 bases). V shed 3 bases and J shed 1 base, with 13 bases lying between them. This CDR3 contains 16 residues. CDR1 is LNHNV and CDR2 is YYDKDF in the germline V gene (reference sequence).

This chain uses TRBV25-1 with TRBJ2-1, with 11 bases identical to TRBD1. Per the germline V gene, CDR1 is MGHDK and CDR2 is SYGVNS. The CDR3 length is 16 residues. The V segment lost 6 bases and the J segment 7 bases; nucleotides outside the gene matches: 11. CDR3 in amino acids: CASSAVDRGQGNEQFF. The CDR3 coding sequence is TGTGCCAGCAGCGCAGTGGACAGGGGGCAGGGAAATGAGCAGTTCTTC.

The chain combines TRBV19 with TRBJ2-3, with TRBD1 matching 8 bases. This CDR3 contains 14 residues. With V trimmed by 2 bases and J by 3 bases, 1 base remained unmatched. Per the germline V gene, CDR1 is LNHDA and CDR2 is SQIVND (reference sequence). The CDR3 here is CASSIQGATDTQYF. The DNA of the CDR3 is TGTGCCAGTAGTATACAGGGGGCTACAGATACGCAGTATTTT.

The CDR3 DNA is TGCAGCGTTGCCAGGGTAGATACGCAGTATTTT. Protein: CSVARVDTQYF. This rearrangement joins TRBV29-1 to TRBJ2-3; a possible D gene is TRBD1 (5 bases). Germline CDR1 reads SQVTM; CDR2 reads ANQGSEA. V lost 4 bases, J lost 5 bases, and 7 bases lay in between. The CDR3 spans 11 residues.

The chain links TRBV5-1 to TRBJ1-5; possible D gene TRBD1, 5 bases. The V end lost 4 bases, the J end lost 0 bases, and 11 bases lay between the germline ends. Germline CDR1 reads SGHRS; CDR2 reads YFSETQ. CDR3 length: 15 residues. CDR3 DNA: TGCGCCAGCAGCCGGGACCGACCTAGCAATCAGCCCCAGCATTTT. Its translation is CASSRDRPSNQPQHF. The full variable domain, with the rest looked up from reference TRBV5-1 and TRBJ1-5, is KAGVTQTPRYLIKTRGQQVTLSCSPISGHRSVSWYQQTPGQGLQFLFEYFSETQRNKGNFPGRFSGRQFSNSRSEMNVSTLELGDSALYLCASSRDRPSNQPQHFGDGTRLSIL.

This clone has only a few counts. V is TRBV6-6 and J is TRBJ1-5; D is undetermined. Germline lookup yields CDR1 MNHNY and CDR2 SVGAGI (reference sequence). With 10 bases removed from V and 0 bases from J, the gap between germline ends came to 10 bases. The CDR3 consists of 13 residues. The DNA of the CDR3 is TGTGCCACCCACGGGCTTAGCAATCAGCCCCAGCATTTT. It specifies CATHGLSNQPQHF.

The chain has TRBV28 and TRBJ1-1; maybe TRBD1 (6 bases). Germline CDR1 reads MDHEN; CDR2 reads SYDVKM. V was shortened by 6 bases and J by 11 bases, with 13 bases between the two germline ends. The CDR3 sequence is 11 residues long. CDR3 nucleotides: TGTGCCAGCAGCCAAACAGGGACCGCTTTCTTT. It specifies CASSQTGTAFF.

The V call is TRBV11-2, the J call TRBJ2-1, with a possible D match to TRBD1 (5 bases). The germline CDR1 and CDR2 sequences are SGHAT and FQNNGV. This CDR3 comprises 16 residues. The V end lost 5 bases, the J end lost 6 bases, and 20 bases lay between the germline ends. Here the CDR3 reads CASSKGADTGVNEQFF. DNA of the CDR3: TGTGCCAGCAGCAAAGGGGCGGACACGGGCGTCAATGAGCAGTTCTTC.

The rearrangement links TRBV9 to TRBJ1-3, with a tentative D call TRBD1 (6 bases). There are 20 residues in the CDR3. CDR1 and CDR2 from the germline V gene are SGDLS and YYNGEE. V was cut by 0 bases and J by 1 base, with 23 bases left in between. The CDR3 loop reads CASSVEGVRVQGTSGNTIYF. CDR3 DNA: TGTGCCAGCAGCGTAGAAGGTGTCAGGGTACAGGGTACGTCTGGAAACACCATATATTTT.

This chain uses TRBV11-3 with TRBJ2-1, with TRBD2 as a possible D gene (6 bases). CDR1 and CDR2 from the germline V gene are SGHNT and YENEEA. With 5 bases removed from V and 8 bases from J, the gap between germline ends came to 13 bases. The CDR3 covers 13 residues. The CDR3 coding sequence is TGTGCCAGCAGCCATCGGGAGCGCGATGAGCAGTTCTTC. Translating it yields CASSHRERDEQFF.

The chain uses TRBV5-6 and TRBJ2-7; maybe TRBD2 (5 bases). Trimming removed 4 bases at V and 0 bases at J, with 14 bases between. The CDR3 contains 15 residues. Germline CDR1 reads SGHDT; CDR2 reads YYEEEE. CDR3 residues: CASSRLSADSYEQYF. CDR3 DNA: TGTGCCAGCAGCCGTCTTTCAGCGGACTCCTACGAGCAGTACTTC.

This chain uses TRBV10-3 with TRBJ1-5; D is ambiguous. CDR1 is ENHRY, CDR2 SYGVKD, per germline. The V end was cut by 0 bases, the J end by 5 bases, with 11 bases between. The CDR3 loop spans 15 amino acids. DNA of the CDR3: TGTGCCATCAGTGAGTCGTTCGGACGGTATCAGCCCCAGCATTTT. Protein product: CAISESFGRYQPQHF.

The chain carries TRBV25-1 and TRBJ2-3; TRBD1 matches at 9 bases. In germline, CDR1 is MGHDK, CDR2 SYGVNS. The CDR3 is 15 residues long. V shed 6 bases, J shed 2 bases, and the junction held 6 bases outside the gene matches. The DNA of the CDR3 is TGTGCCAGCAGCCGTAGGGACAGGGACACAGATACGCAGTATTTT. This codes for CASSRRDRDTDTQYF.

A remark on this clone: Additional DNA sequences in this sample encode the identical CDR3. This chain connects TRBV5-4 to TRBJ2-1; 13 bases match TRBD2. Germline values: CDR1 SGHNT, CDR2 YYREEE (reference sequence). The V gene end was trimmed by 0 bases and the J gene end by 8 bases; junction bases not matched to a gene: 5. CDR3 length: 16 residues. In nucleotides, the CDR3 is TGTGCCAGCAGCTTGGGTGGGACTAGCGGGACGGATGAGCAGTTCTTC. Its protein is CASSLGGTSGTDEQFF.

This clone was found a few times. The CDR3: CASRSGSEQFF. The CDR3 nucleotides are TGTGCCAGCAGGAGCGGCAGTGAGCAGTTCTTC. The gene calls are TRBV7-2 and TRBJ2-1, with D perhaps TRBD2 (5 bases). The CDR3 is 11 amino acids. Trimming stripped 6 bases from V and 9 bases from J, with 9 bases between. Looked up from germline, CDR1 is SGHTA and CDR2 is FQGNSA. The full variable domain, in which reference TRBV7-2 and TRBJ2-1 provide the parts outside the CDR3, is GAGVSQSPSNKVTEKGKDVELRCDPISGHTALYWYRQSLGQGLEFLIYFQGNSAPDKSGLPSDRFSAERTGGSVSTLTIQRTQQEDSAVYLCASRSGSEQFFGPGTRLTVL.

The CDR3 protein is CASTWGGDTEAFF. CDR3 nucleotide sequence: TGTGCCAGCACCTGGGGAGGGGACACTGAAGCTTTCTTT. This rearrangement joins TRBV6-1 to TRBJ1-1; maybe TRBD1 (5 bases). Germline assignment: CDR1 MNHNS and CDR2 SASEGT. The V end was cut by 7 bases, the J end by 3 bases, with 12 bases between. This CDR3 has 13 amino acids.

The chain has TRBV28 and TRBJ1-2; D not resolved. Trimming left V 4 bases short and J 6 bases short, with 12 bases between. The V gene's germline CDR1 is MDHEN and CDR2 SYDVKM. The CDR3 has 13 residues. The CDR3 loop reads CASSSPGEDGYTF. CDR3 nucleotides: TGTGCCAGCAGTTCCCCCGGGGAGGATGGCTACACCTTC.

J is TRBJ1-2 and V is TRBV28; maybe TRBD1 (5 bases). Trimming left V 9 bases short and J 2 bases short, with 13 bases between. The CDR3 is made up of 13 amino acids. The germline gives CDR1 MDHEN, CDR2 SYDVKM. Here the CDR3 DNA reads TGTGCCAGTACGACAGCGATCAACTATGGCTACACCTTC. Translated: CASTTAINYGYTF.

V is TRBV6-5 and J is TRBJ2-5; D remains ambiguous. In germline, CDR1 is MNHEY, CDR2 SVGAGI. CDR3 length: 12 amino acids. V dropped 0 bases and J dropped 4 bases, with 3 bases sitting between them. CDR3 nucleotides: TGTGCCAGCAGTTACTCGCCAGAGACCCAGTACTTC. Translating it yields CASSYSPETQYF.

The CDR3 sequence: CASSGISGRAWETQYF. CDR3 coding DNA: TGTGCCAGCAGTGGAATTAGCGGGAGGGCTTGGGAGACCCAGTACTTC. The V gene is TRBV25-1, the J gene TRBJ2-5; 11 nucleotides agree with TRBD2. The length of the CDR3 is 16 residues. Germline lookup yields CDR1 MGHDK and CDR2 SYGVNS. V shed 4 bases, J shed 5 bases, and the junction held 9 bases outside the gene matches. The complete variable domain, with remaining parts taken from reference TRBV25-1 and TRBJ2-5, reads EADIYQTPRYLVIGTGKKITLECSQTMGHDKMYWYQQDPGMELHLIHYSYGVNSTEKGDLSSESTVSRIRTEHFPLTLESARPSHTSQYLCASSGISGRAWETQYFGPGTRLLVL.

Of note for this clone: The same CDR3 arises from other DNA sequences in this sample as well. The V gene is TRBV5-6, the J gene TRBJ1-5; D gene ambiguous. The CDR3 extends over 13 amino acids. Germline V CDR1 and CDR2: SGHDT, YYEEEE. Trimming removed 0 bases from V and 2 bases from J, with 3 bases in between. The CDR3, as DNA: TGTGCCAGCAGCTTGGGGCGCAATCAGCCCCAGCATTTT. This codes for CASSLGRNQPQHF.

V gene TRBV18 combines with J gene TRBJ1-1; D unclear. Germline CDR1 KGHSH, CDR2 LQKENI. The CDR3 contains 15 residues. V was cut by 1 base and J by 4 bases, with 13 bases left in between. CDR3 residues: CASSPLHPQSTEAFF. The CDR3, as DNA: TGTGCCAGCTCACCACTACACCCCCAAAGCACTGAAGCTTTCTTT.

This clone was seen just once. This sequence joins TRBV4-1 and TRBJ2-7, with 7 bases that match TRBD1. The germline V gene encodes CDR1 MGHRA and CDR2 YSYEKL. The CDR3 is made up of 15 amino acids. V dropped 2 bases and J dropped 3; count of bases not matched to a gene: 7. The CDR3 is CASSQHYRQGYEQYF. The CDR3 nucleotides read TGCGCCAGCAGCCAACACTACCGACAGGGCTACGAGCAGTACTTC.

The chain is built from TRBV5-1 and TRBJ2-7; 7 bases align to TRBD1. J gave up 6 bases and V 3 bases, and 9 bases lay outside the gene matches. From germline, CDR1 is SGHRS and CDR2 YFSETQ. This CDR3 has 14 amino acids. For the CDR3, the DNA is TGCGCCAGCAGCTCGACAGGGTATGCGGGCGAGCAGTACTTC. Translated, it gives CASSSTGYAGEQYF.

The CDR3 coding sequence is TGTGCCAGCAGCGTAGCTACGGGACTAGCGGGAGAAGCGAACACCGGGGAGCTGTTTTTT. Its protein is CASSVATGLAGEANTGELFF. V usage is TRBV9 and J usage is TRBJ2-2, with 14 bases identical to TRBD2. This CDR3 is 20 amino acids long. With 0 bases clipped from V and 0 bases from J, the junction kept 7 bases outside the gene matches. Germline CDR1 and CDR2: SGDLS and YYNGEE.

The V gene is TRBV9, the J gene TRBJ2-3; D assignment may be TRBD1 or TRBD2 (6 bases each). The CDR3 totals 16 residues. V was cut by 0 bases and J by 2 bases, with 13 bases left in between. Germline values: CDR1 SGDLS, CDR2 YYNGEE. The CDR3 DNA reads as TGTGCCAGCAGCGTAGTGTACGGGGGCTACACAGATACGCAGTATTTT. It is translated as CASSVVYGGYTDTQYF.

Turning to this clone: The sample holds other DNA sequences that translate to the same CDR3. This rearrangement joins TRBV30 to TRBJ2-5, with TRBD1 matching 9 bases. Germline V gene data show CDR1 as GTSNPN and CDR2 as SVGIG (reference sequence). This CDR3 is 13 amino acids long. With V trimmed by 1 base and J by 5 bases, 2 bases remained unmatched. CDR3 protein: CAWSGTGEETQYF. CDR3 nucleotide sequence: TGTGCCTGGAGTGGGACAGGGGAGGAGACCCAGTACTTC.

This sequence joins TRBV30 and TRBJ2-7; D possibly corresponds to TRBD2 (6 bases). With 2 bases removed from V and 5 bases from J, the gap between germline ends came to 13 bases. This CDR3 region has 13 residues. In germline, CDR1 is GTSNPN, CDR2 SVGIG (reference sequence). The CDR3 sequence: CAWSIGTPHEQYF. CDR3 DNA sequence: TGTGCCTGGAGTATAGGGACTCCCCACGAGCAGTACTTC.